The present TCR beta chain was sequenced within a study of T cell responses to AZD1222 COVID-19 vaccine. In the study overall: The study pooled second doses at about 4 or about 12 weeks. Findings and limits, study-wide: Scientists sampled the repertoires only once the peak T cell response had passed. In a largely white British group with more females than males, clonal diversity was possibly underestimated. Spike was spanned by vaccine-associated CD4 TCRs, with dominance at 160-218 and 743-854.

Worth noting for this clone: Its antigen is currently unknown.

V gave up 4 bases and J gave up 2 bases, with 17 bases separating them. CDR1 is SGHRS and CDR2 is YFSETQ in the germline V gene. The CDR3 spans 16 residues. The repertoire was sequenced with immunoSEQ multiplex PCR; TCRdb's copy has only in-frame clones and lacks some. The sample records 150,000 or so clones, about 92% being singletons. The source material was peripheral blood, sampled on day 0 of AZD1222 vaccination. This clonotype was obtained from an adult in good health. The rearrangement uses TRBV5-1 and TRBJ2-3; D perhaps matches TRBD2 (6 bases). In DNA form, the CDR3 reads TGCGCCAGCAGCCTTTCTGGGGGGAGAAACACAGATACGCAGTATTTT. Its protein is CASSLSGGRNTDTQYF.